This T cell receptor beta chain originates from a study of T-cell memory formation after mild COVID-19 (dated by TCRdb to 2020 to 2023). Broadly, across the study: TCR sequence clusters from the two donors were largely donor specific. Longitudinal TCRalpha and TCRbeta repertoire sequencing tracked T-cell clones expanding and contracting after mild COVID-19 in a couple of donors. The cohort comprised two young, previously healthy adult volunteers, one female and one male. Beyond this particular receptor, the publication reports: Some responding clones were found in pre-infection memory, which suggests that pre-existing cross-reactive memory T cells took part in the SARS-CoV-2 response. Contracting CD4+ clones were found mainly in CM and EM memory subsets, while CD8+ clones were enriched in EMRA. The study covered only a couple of mild cases, and larger cohorts including severe cases with pre-infection samples were considered necessary. The second-wave clones that peaked on day 37 were not confirmed to be SARS-CoV-2 specific. Clones contracting from day 15 to 85 had balanced CD4/CD8 phenotypes, while a second wave expanding from day 15 to 37 was biased towards CD4+.

Ficoll-Paque density gradient centrifugation was the method used to isolate PBMCs. Unmatched junction bases come to 6, with V trimmed by 5 bases and J by 2 bases. Reading from cysteine to phenylalanine, the CDR3 counts 16 amino acids. The only DNA kept is the CDR3, 48 bases in frame from the first base. Reading the germline V gene gives CDR1 SGHVS and CDR2 FNYEAQ. TCRdb records Illumina NovaSeq 6000 as the sequencer. TCRalpha and TCRbeta cDNA libraries were built by 5'RACE with constant-segment primers, adding sample barcodes and unique molecular identifiers. RNA was extracted from every sample with Trizol reagent. Amplification of the libraries took two PCR steps, and the second step added a second sample barcode plus Illumina TruSeq adapters. The libraries were sequenced on an Illumina NovaSeq using 2 x 150 bp paired-end reads. From the authors' description of their analysis: With migec v1.2.7, reads were demultiplexed and then collapsed into UMI-guided consensus sequences. Using mixcr v2.1.11, the UMI consensuses were aligned to TRA and TRB V and J templates and assembled into clonotypes. Expanded or contracted clonotypes were those called significant by both edgeR and NoisET, with noise models trained on biological replicates. edgeR calls used a false discovery rate-adjusted p below 0.01 and a log2 fold-change threshold of 1. As an exploratory analysis of dynamics, max-normalized trajectories of the 1000 most abundant clonotypes were examined with PCA combined with hierarchical clustering. Separately sequenced CD4+ and CD8+ repertoires were used to assign a CD4 or CD8 phenotype to each responding clone. The raw public reads went through TCRdb reprocessing: fastp at Q25, MiXCR clone calling, in-frame beta chains kept. Each record represents a unique CDR3 protein, reported with the most common genes and DNA among its rows. These V and J calls originate from TCRdb's pipeline instead of the authors' own analysis. Present in this sample are hundreds of thousands of distinct CDR3 sequences, less than 20% of which were seen just once. The ten largest clones capture about 22% of the sample.

Turning to this clonotype: Its antigen is unknown. Base qualities are not provided; no much larger clone lies one nucleotide away.

This clonotype was sampled from a man between 18 and 35 years old who had mild COVID-19 (a few samples of this study predate the infection). The sample titles of this study are shuffled in the database, so cell type and time point are left out; the donor was told from shared clones. The chain links TRBV7-6 with TRBJ1-6; TRBD1 aligns with 7 central bases. The specimen sequenced was PBMCs or a T cell subset sorted from them (not recorded which). Read as DNA, the sequence is TGTGCCAGCAGCCCTAGGGACAGAGCCTATAATTCACCCCTCCACTTT. Its protein reads: CASSPRDRAYNSPLHF.